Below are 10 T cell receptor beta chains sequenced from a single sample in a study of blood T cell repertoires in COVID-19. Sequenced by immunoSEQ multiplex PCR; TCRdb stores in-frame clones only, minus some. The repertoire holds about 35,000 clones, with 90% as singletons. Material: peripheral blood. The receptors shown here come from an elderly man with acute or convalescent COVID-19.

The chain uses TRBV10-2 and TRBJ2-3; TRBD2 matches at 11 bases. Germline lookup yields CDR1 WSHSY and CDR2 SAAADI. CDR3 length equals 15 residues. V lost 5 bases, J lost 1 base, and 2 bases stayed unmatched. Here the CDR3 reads CASSKLAGGTDTQYF. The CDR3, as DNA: TGCGCCAGCAGTAAACTAGCGGGGGGCACAGATACGCAGTATTTT.

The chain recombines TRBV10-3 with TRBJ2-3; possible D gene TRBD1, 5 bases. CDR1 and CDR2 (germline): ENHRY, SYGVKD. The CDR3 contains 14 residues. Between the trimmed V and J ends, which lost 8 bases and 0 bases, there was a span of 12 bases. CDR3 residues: CAILDSTSTDTQYF. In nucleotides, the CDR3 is TGTGCCATCCTAGACAGCACTAGCACAGATACGCAGTATTTT.

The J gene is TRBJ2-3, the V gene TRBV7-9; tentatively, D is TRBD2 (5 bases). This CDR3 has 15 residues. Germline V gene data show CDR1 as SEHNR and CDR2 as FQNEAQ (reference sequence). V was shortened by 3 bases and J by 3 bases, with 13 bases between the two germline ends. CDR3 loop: CASSLRSGTTDTQYF. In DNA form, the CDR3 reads TGTGCCAGCAGCTTGCGCAGCGGTACAACAGATACGCAGTATTTT.

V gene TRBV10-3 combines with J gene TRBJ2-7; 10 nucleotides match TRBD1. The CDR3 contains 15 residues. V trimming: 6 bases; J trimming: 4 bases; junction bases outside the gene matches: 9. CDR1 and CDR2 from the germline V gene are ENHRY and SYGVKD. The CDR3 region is CAISQEDRGEYEQYF. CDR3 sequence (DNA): TGTGCCATCAGCCAGGAGGACAGGGGGGAATACGAGCAGTACTTC.

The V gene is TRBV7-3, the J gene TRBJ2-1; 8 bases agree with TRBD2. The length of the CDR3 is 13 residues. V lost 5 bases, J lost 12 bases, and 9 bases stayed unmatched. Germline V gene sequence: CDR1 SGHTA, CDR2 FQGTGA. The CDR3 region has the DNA TGTGCCAGCAGCCCTTCGGGAGGGGATGTGCAGTTCTTC. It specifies CASSPSGGDVQFF.

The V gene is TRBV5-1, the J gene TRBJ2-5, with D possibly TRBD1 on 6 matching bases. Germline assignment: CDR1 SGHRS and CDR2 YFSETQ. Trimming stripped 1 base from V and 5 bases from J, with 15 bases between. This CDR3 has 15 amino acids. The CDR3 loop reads CASSLWTELGETQYF. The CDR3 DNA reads TGCGCCAGCAGCTTGTGGACAGAATTGGGGGAGACCCAGTACTTC.

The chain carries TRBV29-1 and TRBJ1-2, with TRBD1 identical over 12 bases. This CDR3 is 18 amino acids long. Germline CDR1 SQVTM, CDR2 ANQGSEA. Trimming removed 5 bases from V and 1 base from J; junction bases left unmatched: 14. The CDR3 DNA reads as TGCAGCGTTCAAGGACATCGGGACAGGGGGCAAAATAACTATGGCTACACCTTC. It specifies CSVQGHRDRGQNNYGYTF.

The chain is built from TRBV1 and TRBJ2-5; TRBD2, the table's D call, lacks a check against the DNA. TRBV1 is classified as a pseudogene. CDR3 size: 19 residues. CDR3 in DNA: TGCACCAGCAGCCACCCGGGGACTAGCGGGGGGGCTCGCCAAGAGACCCAGTACTTC. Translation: CTSSHPGTSGGARQETQYF.

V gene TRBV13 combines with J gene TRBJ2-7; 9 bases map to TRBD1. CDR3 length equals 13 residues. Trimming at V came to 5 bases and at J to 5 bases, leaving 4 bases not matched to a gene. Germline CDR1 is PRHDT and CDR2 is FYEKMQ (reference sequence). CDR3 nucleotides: TGTGCCAGCAGCCCGCGGACAGGGGACGAGCAGTACTTC. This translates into CASSPRTGDEQYF.

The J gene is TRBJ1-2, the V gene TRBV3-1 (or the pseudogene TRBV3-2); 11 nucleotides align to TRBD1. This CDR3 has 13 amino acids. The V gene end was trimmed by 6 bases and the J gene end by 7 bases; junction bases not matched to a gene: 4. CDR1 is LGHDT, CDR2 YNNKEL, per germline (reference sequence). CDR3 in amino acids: CASRGDRGTGYTF. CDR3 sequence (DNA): TGTGCCAGCAGGGGGGACAGGGGGACTGGCTACACCTTC.